Following are 27 T cell receptor beta chains from one sample sequenced in a study of blood T cell repertoires in COVID-19. Sequenced by immunoSEQ multiplex PCR; TCRdb stores in-frame clones only, minus some. The table lists around 94,000 clones, more than 85% of them singletons, with 3.5% to 4.5% in the top ten. Sequenced: peripheral blood. The origin of the receptors is a man between 18 and 35 years old with acute or convalescent COVID-19.

V and J are TRBV6-6 and TRBJ1-4; D uncertain. V lost 6 bases to trimming and J lost 0 bases, with 11 bases between them. The CDR3 loop spans 15 amino acids. Germline V gene lookup returns CDR1 MNHNY and CDR2 SVGAGI (reference sequence). This CDR3 reads CASSYDSSTNEKLFF. In DNA, the CDR3 is TGTGCCAGCAGCTACGACTCATCAACTAATGAAAAACTGTTTTTT.

The genes are TRBV2 and TRBJ1-3, with D possibly TRBD1 on 6 matching bases. This CDR3 comprises 16 residues. Between the trimmed V and J ends, which lost 6 bases and 0 bases, there was a span of 15 bases. Germline V gene sequence: CDR1 SNHLY, CDR2 FYNNEI. CDR3 loop: CASRRETGNSGNTIYF. CDR3 in DNA: TGTGCCAGCAGAAGAGAGACAGGAAACTCTGGAAACACCATATATTTT.

This clone was seen just once. The same CDR3 also results from other DNA sequences found in this sample. This chain joins TRBV6-6 and TRBJ2-2, with 11 bases aligning to TRBD1. This CDR3 has 16 residues. V lost 6 bases, J lost 8 bases, and 11 bases stayed unmatched. CDR1 is MNHNY and CDR2 is SVGAGI in the germline V gene (reference sequence). CDR3 sequence reads: CASSQGGDRGVGELFF. CDR3 in DNA: TGTGCCAGCAGCCAGGGGGGGGACAGGGGGGTTGGGGAGCTGTTTTTT.

The chain combines TRBV11-2 with TRBJ2-7; D may be TRBD2 (5 bases). Germline V CDR1 and CDR2: SGHAT, FQNNGV. V was cut by 1 base and J by 1 base, with 5 bases left in between. The CDR3 contains 13 residues. The CDR3 loop reads CASSLAGSYEQYF. The CDR3, as DNA: TGTGCCAGCAGCTTAGCGGGATCCTACGAGCAGTACTTC.

The chain combines TRBV19 with TRBJ1-2, with 9 bases fitting TRBD1. This CDR3 has 16 amino acids. Germline lookup yields CDR1 LNHDA and CDR2 SQIVND (reference sequence). V dropped 7 bases and J dropped 3; count of bases not matched to a gene: 12. CDR3 bases: TGTGCCAGTACCCCGAGGGGGACAGGGTTGGACTATGGCTACACCTTC. Translation: CASTPRGTGLDYGYTF.

The rearrangement joins TRBV5-1 to TRBJ1-2, with D tentatively TRBD1 (5 bases). Trimming stripped 0 bases from V and 6 bases from J, with 12 bases between. The CDR3 consists of 14 residues. Germline V gene sequence: CDR1 SGHRS, CDR2 YFSETQ. The CDR3 spells CASSLGLDTHGYTF. The CDR3 DNA reads as TGCGCCAGCAGCTTGGGACTGGACACTCATGGCTACACCTTC.

The gene calls are TRBV7-2 and TRBJ2-1; possibly TRBD2 for D (6 bases). Germline V CDR1 and CDR2: SGHTA, FQGNSA. The CDR3 contains 15 residues. Trimming cost V 1 base and J 14 bases, with 21 bases left between them. The DNA of the CDR3 is TGTGCCAGCAGCTTAGACTCCGCCGGGGGAGGCTGGGAGTTCTTC. It translates to CASSLDSAGGGWEFF.

This CDR3 is CASSQWTGDNTEAFF. CDR3 DNA sequence: TGTGCCAGCAGCCAATGGACAGGGGATAACACTGAAGCTTTCTTT. The chain combines TRBV3-1 (or the pseudogene TRBV3-2) with TRBJ1-1; TRBD1 matches 9 bases. CDR3 size: 15 residues. Germline CDR1 is LGHDT and CDR2 is YNNKEL (reference sequence). V lost 2 bases and J lost 2; bases outside the gene matches: 3.

This clone was found a few times. V and J are TRBV6-5 and TRBJ2-1, with TRBD1 matching 10 bases. The ends lost 0 bases at V and 10 bases at J; junction bases unmatched: 6. The germline CDR1 and CDR2 sequences are MNHEY and SVGAGI. The CDR3 length is 15 residues. The CDR3, as DNA: TGTGCCAGCAGTTACTCCCATTGGGACAGGGGCGAGCAGTTCTTC. Its translation is CASSYSHWDRGEQFF.

This rearrangement joins TRBV3-1 (or the pseudogene TRBV3-2) to TRBJ2-5; 7 bases are shared with TRBD1. Germline V CDR1 and CDR2: LGHDT, YNNKEL (reference sequence). V trimming: 0 bases; J trimming: 5 bases; junction bases outside the gene matches: 0. This CDR3 region has 13 residues. Written as DNA, the CDR3 is TGTGCCAGCAGCCAAGACAGGGGGGAGACCCAGTACTTC. Protein product: CASSQDRGETQYF.

The CDR3 coding sequence is TGTGCCAGCAGCAAAGTAGGAAGGAGGGGAACCCAAATGAACACTGAAGCTTTCTTT. Protein sequence: CASSKVGRRGTQMNTEAFF. This chain joins TRBV21-1 and TRBJ1-1. TRBV21-1 is an annotated pseudogene. This CDR3 has 19 residues.

The chain carries TRBV3-1 (or the pseudogene TRBV3-2) and TRBJ1-1, with 9 bases fitting TRBD1. CDR3 size: 20 residues. Trimming at V came to 1 base and at J to 2 bases, leaving 17 bases not matched to a gene. The germline gives CDR1 LGHDT, CDR2 YNNKEL (reference sequence). The CDR3: CASSQASYRGRIGDNTEAFF. The CDR3 DNA reads TGTGCCAGCAGCCAAGCAAGCTACAGGGGGCGAATCGGGGACAACACTGAAGCTTTCTTT.

For the CDR3, the DNA is TGTGCCAGCAGCTTATTCCAGGGAATGAACACTGAAGCTTTCTTT. It specifies CASSLFQGMNTEAFF. The chain uses TRBV11-2 and TRBJ1-1; tentative D call: TRBD1 (5 bases). Trimming took off 2 bases at V and 0 bases at J, with 10 bases between the two ends. This CDR3 contains 15 residues. Per the germline V gene, CDR1 is SGHAT and CDR2 is FQNNGV.

The gene calls are TRBV6-1 and TRBJ2-1; 11 bases align to TRBD2. J gave up 4 bases and V 2 bases, and 4 bases lay outside the gene matches. In germline, CDR1 is MNHNS, CDR2 SASEGT. This CDR3 has 16 residues. CDR3 nucleotides: TGTGCCAGCAGTGAAAGGGGACTAGCGGTTTACAATGAGCAGTTCTTC. Translation gives CASSERGLAVYNEQFF.

This clone has only one observation. CDR3 loop: CASRDSSDTQYF. CDR3 coding DNA: TGTGCCAGCAGGGACAGTTCAGATACGCAGTATTTT. The chain has TRBV9 and TRBJ2-3, with D possibly matching TRBD1 (6 bases). V was clipped by 5 bases and J by 4 bases, with 8 bases between them. This CDR3 region has 12 residues. CDR1 is SGDLS and CDR2 is YYNGEE in the germline V gene.

Points on this clone: In the same sample, other DNA sequences code for this CDR3. CDR3 sequence: CASSERGYEQYF. CDR3 sequence (DNA): TGTGCCAGCAGTGAACGGGGATACGAGCAGTACTTC. V usage is TRBV6-1 and J usage is TRBJ2-7; TRBD2 is a possible D gene (5 bases). This CDR3 has 12 amino acids. The V gene lost 2 bases and the J gene lost 4 bases, with 6 bases spanning the gap. Germline V gives CDR1 MNHNS, CDR2 SASEGT.

The chain links TRBV19 to TRBJ1-5; tentatively, D is TRBD1 (6 bases). V gave up 5 bases and J gave up 3 bases, with 20 bases separating them. There are 17 residues in the CDR3. Germline-derived CDR1 and CDR2 are LNHDA and SQIVND (reference sequence). The CDR3 region has the DNA TGTGCCAGTAGTCCCCGGTGGCAGGGGTCCCTCAATCAGCCCCAGCATTTT. It specifies CASSPRWQGSLNQPQHF. The full variable domain, rest sourced from reference TRBV19 and TRBJ1-5, is DGGITQSPKYLFRKEGQNVTLSCEQNLNHDAMYWYRQDPGQGLRLIYYSQIVNDFQKGDIAEGYSVSREKKESFPLTVTSAQKNPTAFYLCASSPRWQGSLNQPQHFGDGTRLSIL.

This clone has a single count. DNA for the CDR3: TGTGCCAGCAGCCGATGGCAGGGTGGCTATGGCTACACCTTC. Amino acid sequence: CASSRWQGGYGYTF. This sequence joins TRBV3-1 (or the pseudogene TRBV3-2) and TRBJ1-2; D might be TRBD1 (5 bases). V lost 4 bases and J 4 bases, leaving 13 bases between the germline ends. Germline V gene lookup returns CDR1 LGHDT and CDR2 YNNKEL (reference sequence). There are 14 residues in the CDR3.

The genes are TRBV30 and TRBJ1-1; 8 nucleotides align to TRBD1. This CDR3 is 13 amino acids long. The V gene's germline CDR1 is GTSNPN and CDR2 SVGIG (reference sequence). Losses at the gene ends were 7 bases for V and 2 bases for J; bases not matched to a gene: 6. The DNA for the CDR3 is TGTGCCTTCACAGGGGGGGGTAACACTGAAGCTTTCTTT. Protein sequence: CAFTGGGNTEAFF.

The chain joins TRBV19 to TRBJ1-4; D call uncertain. The CDR3 contains 12 residues. V was cut by 8 bases and J by 6 bases, with 10 bases left in between. Germline CDR1 is LNHDA and CDR2 is SQIVND (reference sequence). This CDR3 reads CASRGDDEKLFF. In DNA, the CDR3 is TGTGCCAGTCGGGGAGACGATGAAAAACTGTTTTTT.

The V and J genes are TRBV21-1 and TRBJ1-2. TRBV21-1 is a listed pseudogene. This CDR3 has 13 residues. CDR3 region: CASYKKGLEGYTF. The CDR3 DNA sequence: TGTGCCAGCTACAAAAAGGGACTTGAAGGCTACACCTTC.

The chain joins TRBV6-5 to TRBJ1-5; the match to TRBD1 covers 10 bases. With 6 bases clipped from V and 2 bases from J, the junction kept 4 bases outside the gene matches. Germline CDR1 reads MNHEY; CDR2 reads SVGAGI. This CDR3 is built from 15 residues. The CDR3 bases are TGTGCCAGCAGCACGACAGGGGGCGGCAATCAGCCCCAGCATTTT. It yields the protein CASSTTGGGNQPQHF.

The chain uses TRBV6-5 and TRBJ2-3; 9 bases map to TRBD2. The CDR3 is 13 amino acids. Germline values: CDR1 MNHEY, CDR2 SVGAGI. The CDR3 DNA sequence: TGTGGGACGTGGCGGGGGGGCCCAGATACGCAGTATTTT. Amino acid sequence: CGTWRGGPDTQYF.

This chain connects TRBV5-1 to TRBJ2-7; TRBD1 agrees at 8 bases. CDR3 length: 14 residues. The J segment lost 5 bases and the V segment lost 3 bases, leaving 7 bases of the junction unmatched. Germline loops: CDR1 SGHRS, CDR2 YFSETQ. The CDR3 is CASSSQTGVNEQYF. CDR3 sequence (DNA): TGCGCCAGCAGCTCGCAGACAGGGGTCAACGAGCAGTACTTC.

As concerns this clone: Other DNA sequences from this sample encode an identical CDR3 as well. The chain joins TRBV18 to TRBJ2-2; maybe TRBD2 (5 bases). V lost 3 bases and J 5 bases, leaving 7 bases between the germline ends. This CDR3 comprises 13 residues. Germline V gene sequence: CDR1 KGHSH, CDR2 LQKENI. CDR3 nucleotide sequence: TGTGCCAGCTCACCCCGGGAAACCGGGGAGCTGTTTTTT. This translates into CASSPRETGELFF.

J is TRBJ2-7 and V is TRBV27; 9 bases line up with TRBD2. CDR1 MNHEY and CDR2 SMNVEV come from the germline V gene (reference sequence). V gave up 9 bases and J gave up 6 bases; unmatched junction bases: 12. The CDR3 has 14 amino acids. CDR3 sequence reads: CASKSLAGTGEQYF. The CDR3 DNA follows: TGTGCCAGTAAGTCCCTAGCGGGGACCGGCGAGCAGTACTTC.

The genes are TRBV6-6 and TRBJ1-2; tentatively, D is TRBD1 (6 bases). CDR3 length: 20 residues. V lost 5 bases and J 1 base, leaving 29 bases between the germline ends. Germline CDR1 reads MNHNY; CDR2 reads SVGAGI (reference sequence). For the CDR3, the DNA is TGTGCCAGCAGTCCTACAGGGTCCCTTTCGACTTTTGGGATTAACTATGGCTACACCTTC. Its translation is CASSPTGSLSTFGINYGYTF.